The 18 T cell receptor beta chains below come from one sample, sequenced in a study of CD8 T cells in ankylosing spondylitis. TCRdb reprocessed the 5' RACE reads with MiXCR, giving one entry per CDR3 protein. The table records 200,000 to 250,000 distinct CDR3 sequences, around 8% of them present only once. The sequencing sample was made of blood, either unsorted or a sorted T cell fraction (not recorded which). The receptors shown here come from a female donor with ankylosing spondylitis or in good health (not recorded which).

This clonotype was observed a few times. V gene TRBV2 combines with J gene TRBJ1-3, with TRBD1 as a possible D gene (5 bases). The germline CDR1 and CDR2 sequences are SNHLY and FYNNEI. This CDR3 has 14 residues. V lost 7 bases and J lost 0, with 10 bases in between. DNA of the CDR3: TGTGCCAGCAATGGGGGGAGCTCTGGAAACACCATATATTTT. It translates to CASNGGSSGNTIYF.

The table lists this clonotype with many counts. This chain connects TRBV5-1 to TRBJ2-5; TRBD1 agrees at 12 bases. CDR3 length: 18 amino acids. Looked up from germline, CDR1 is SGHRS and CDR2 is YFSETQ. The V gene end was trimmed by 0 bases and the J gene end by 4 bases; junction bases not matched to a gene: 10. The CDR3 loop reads CASSLARTGTGGGETQYF. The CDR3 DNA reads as TGCGCCAGCAGCTTGGCCAGGACCGGGACAGGGGGCGGAGAGACCCAGTACTTC.

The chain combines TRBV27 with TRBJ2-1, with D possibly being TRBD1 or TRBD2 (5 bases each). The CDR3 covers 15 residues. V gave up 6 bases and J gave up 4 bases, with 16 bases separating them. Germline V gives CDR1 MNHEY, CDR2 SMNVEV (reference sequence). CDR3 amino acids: CASRLGVSVYNEQFF. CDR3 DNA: TGTGCCAGCAGACTAGGGGTATCGGTATACAATGAGCAGTTCTTC.

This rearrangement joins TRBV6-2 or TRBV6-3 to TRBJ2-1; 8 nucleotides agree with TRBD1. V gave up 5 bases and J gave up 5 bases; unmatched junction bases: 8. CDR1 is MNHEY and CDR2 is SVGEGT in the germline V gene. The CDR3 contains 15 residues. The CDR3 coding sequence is TGTGCCAGCAGTAACCGGGACAGGCCGGACAATGAGCAGTTCTTC. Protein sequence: CASSNRDRPDNEQFF.

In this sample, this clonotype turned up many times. CDR3 nucleotide sequence: TGCAGCGTTCCCGGGGACTTTCCCTACGAGCAGTACTTC. It codes for CSVPGDFPYEQYF. This rearrangement joins TRBV29-1 to TRBJ2-7; TRBD2 is a possible D gene (6 bases). This CDR3 has 13 residues. CDR1 is SQVTM and CDR2 is ANQGSEA in the germline V gene. Trimming shortened V by 5 bases and J by 2 bases, and 13 bases separated the two germline ends.

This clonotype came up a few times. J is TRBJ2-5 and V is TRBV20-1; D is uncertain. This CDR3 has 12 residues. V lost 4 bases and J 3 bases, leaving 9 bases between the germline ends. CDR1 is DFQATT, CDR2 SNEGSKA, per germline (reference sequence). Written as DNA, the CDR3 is TGCAGTGCTACGATCGCTAAAGAGACCCAGTACTTC. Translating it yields CSATIAKETQYF.

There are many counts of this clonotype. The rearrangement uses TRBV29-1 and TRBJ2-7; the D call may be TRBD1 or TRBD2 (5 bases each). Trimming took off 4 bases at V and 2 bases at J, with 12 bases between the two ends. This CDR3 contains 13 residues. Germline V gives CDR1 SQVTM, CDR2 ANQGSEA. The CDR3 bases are TGCAGCGTTGCTGGGGACCAGACCTACGAGCAGTACTTC. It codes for CSVAGDQTYEQYF.

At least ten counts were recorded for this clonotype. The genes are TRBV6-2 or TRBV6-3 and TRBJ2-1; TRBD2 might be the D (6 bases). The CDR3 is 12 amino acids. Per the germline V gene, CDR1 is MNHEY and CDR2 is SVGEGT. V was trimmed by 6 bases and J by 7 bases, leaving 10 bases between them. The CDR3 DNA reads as TGTGCCAGCAGAAGAAGCGGGAATGAGCAGTTCTTC. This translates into CASRRSGNEQFF.

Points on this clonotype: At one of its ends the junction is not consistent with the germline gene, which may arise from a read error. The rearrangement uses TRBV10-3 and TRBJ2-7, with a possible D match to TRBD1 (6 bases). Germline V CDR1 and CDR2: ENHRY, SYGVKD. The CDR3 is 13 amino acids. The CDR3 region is CAIRDLRGYKQYF. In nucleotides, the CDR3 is TGTGCCATCAGGGATCTCAGGGGCTACAAGCAGTACTTC.

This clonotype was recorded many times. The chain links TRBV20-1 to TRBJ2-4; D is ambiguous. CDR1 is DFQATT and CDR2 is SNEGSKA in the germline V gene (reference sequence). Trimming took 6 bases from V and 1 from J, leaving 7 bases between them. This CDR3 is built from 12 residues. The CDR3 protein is CSAVGAKNIQYF. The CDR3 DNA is TGCAGTGCCGTGGGGGCCAAAAACATTCAGTACTTC.

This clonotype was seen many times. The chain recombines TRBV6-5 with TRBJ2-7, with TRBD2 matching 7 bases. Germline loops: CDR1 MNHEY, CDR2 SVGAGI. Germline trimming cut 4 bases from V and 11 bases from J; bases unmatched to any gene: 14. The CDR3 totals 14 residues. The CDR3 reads CASSFFSGKRMKYF. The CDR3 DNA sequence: TGTGCCAGCAGTTTCTTCAGCGGGAAGCGAATGAAGTACTTC.

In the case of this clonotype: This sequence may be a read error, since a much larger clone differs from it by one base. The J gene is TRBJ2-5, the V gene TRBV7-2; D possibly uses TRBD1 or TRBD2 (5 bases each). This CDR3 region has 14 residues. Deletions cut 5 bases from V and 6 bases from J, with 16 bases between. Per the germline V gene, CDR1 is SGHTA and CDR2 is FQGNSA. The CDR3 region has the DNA TGTGCCAGCAGCCATCGAGGGGTTTTGAAGACCCAGTACTTC. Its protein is CASSHRGVLKTQYF. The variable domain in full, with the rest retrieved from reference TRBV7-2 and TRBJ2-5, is GAGVSQSPSNKVTEKGKDVELRCDPISGHTALYWYRQSLGQGLEFLIYFQGNSAPDKSGLPSDRFSAERTGGSVSTLTIQRTQQEDSAVYLCASSHRGVLKTQYFGPGTRLLVL.

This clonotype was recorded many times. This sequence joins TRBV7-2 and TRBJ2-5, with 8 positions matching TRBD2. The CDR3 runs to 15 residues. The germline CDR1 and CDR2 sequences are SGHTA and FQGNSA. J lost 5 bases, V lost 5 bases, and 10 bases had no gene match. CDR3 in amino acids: CASSPGREVRETQYF. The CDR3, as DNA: TGTGCCAGCAGCCCCGGGCGGGAGGTGAGGGAGACCCAGTACTTC.

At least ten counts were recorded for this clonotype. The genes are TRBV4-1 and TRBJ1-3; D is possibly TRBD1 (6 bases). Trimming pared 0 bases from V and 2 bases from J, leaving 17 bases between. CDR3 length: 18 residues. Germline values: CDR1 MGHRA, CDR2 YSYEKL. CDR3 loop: CASSQEQGSSVPGNTIYF. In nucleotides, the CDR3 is TGCGCCAGCAGCCAAGAACAGGGCTCCTCCGTCCCTGGAAACACCATATATTTT.

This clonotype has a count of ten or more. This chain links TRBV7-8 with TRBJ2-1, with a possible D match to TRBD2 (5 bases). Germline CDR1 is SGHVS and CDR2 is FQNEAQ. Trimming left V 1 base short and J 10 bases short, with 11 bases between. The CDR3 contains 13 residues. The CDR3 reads CASSLGGGSEQFF. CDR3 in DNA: TGTGCCAGCAGCTTAGGAGGAGGCTCCGAGCAGTTCTTC.

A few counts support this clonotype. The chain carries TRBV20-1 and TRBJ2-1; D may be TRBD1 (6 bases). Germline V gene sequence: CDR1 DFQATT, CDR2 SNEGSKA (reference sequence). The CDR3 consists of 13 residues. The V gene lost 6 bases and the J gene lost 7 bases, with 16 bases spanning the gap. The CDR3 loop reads CSARGFRGNEQFF. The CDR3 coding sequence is TGCAGTGCCCGGGGATTTAGGGGGAATGAGCAGTTCTTC.

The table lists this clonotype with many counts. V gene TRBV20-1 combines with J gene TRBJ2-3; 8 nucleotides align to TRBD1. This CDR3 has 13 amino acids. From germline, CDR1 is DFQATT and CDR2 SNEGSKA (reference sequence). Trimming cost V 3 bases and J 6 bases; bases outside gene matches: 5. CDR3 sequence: CSARGQERDTQYF. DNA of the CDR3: TGCAGTGCTAGGGGACAGGAAAGGGATACGCAGTATTTT.

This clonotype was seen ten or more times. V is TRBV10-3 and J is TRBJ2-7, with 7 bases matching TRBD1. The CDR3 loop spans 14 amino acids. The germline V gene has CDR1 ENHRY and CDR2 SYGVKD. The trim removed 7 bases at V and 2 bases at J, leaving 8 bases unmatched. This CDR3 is CAIKPDRSTYEQYF. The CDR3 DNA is TGTGCCATCAAACCGGACAGGTCTACCTACGAGCAGTACTTC.